This TCR beta chain originates from a study of blood T cell repertoires in COVID-19. V dropped 2 bases and J dropped 7; count of bases not matched to a gene: 5. This CDR3 spans 14 amino acids. Germline CDR1 MNHEY, CDR2 SVGAGI. Clones were sequenced by immunoSEQ multiplex PCR, and TCRdb holds only the in-frame ones, with some missing. Among approximately 260,000 clones listed, about 88% were seen once. The origin of this receptor is a man aged 25-45 years with acute COVID-19. Sequences were obtained from PBMCs or T cells enriched from blood (not recorded which). J is TRBJ1-2 and V is TRBV6-5, with 9 bases matching TRBD1. The CDR3 spells CASSYTGQGAGYTF. DNA of the CDR3: TGTGCCAGCAGTTACACGGGACAGGGTGCTGGCTACACCTTC.